Listed below are T cell receptor beta chains from one sample, sequenced in a study of cytomegalovirus exposure and HLA in healthy donors. Some clones are missing from TCRdb's copy, which holds only in-frame ones; the method was immunoSEQ multiplex PCR. The repertoire has 95,000 to 100,000 clones, roughly 80% of them found once; the top ten carry roughly 6.9%. Sequenced sample: PBMCs. The origin of the receptors is a man in his forties in good health and CMV-seropositive. CDR3s include the opening cysteine and the closing phenylalanine or tryptophan. D genes are given only for firm matches. Not all rows give a size; the values are once, few, many and, for expanded clones, a class.

V,D,J,size,length,DNA,CDR3
TRBV28,-,TRBJ2-2,-,16,TGTGCCAGCAGTTTCAATAGCGGTCCGAACACCGGGGAGCTGTTTTTT,CASSFNSGPNTGELFF
TRBV19,-,TRBJ1-1,-,13,TGTGCCAGTAGTATCGAAGCGAACACTGAAGCTTTCTTT,CASSIEANTEAFF
TRBV5-4,TRBD2,TRBJ2-3,-,16,TGTGCCAGCAGCTTGGGTAGCGGGACTAGCACAGATACGCAGTATTTT,CASSLGSGTSTDTQYF
TRBV28,TRBD1,TRBJ2-5,once,15,TGTGCCAGCGGATCCAGCCAGGGGGCGGCGGAGACCCAGTACTTC,CASGSSQGAAETQYF
TRBV5-1,-,TRBJ2-2,-,15,TGCGCCAGCAGCTTGGAAGACAGCAACACCGGGGAGCTGTTTTTT,CASSLEDSNTGELFF
TRBV9,-,TRBJ1-2,-,14,TGTGCCAGCAGTGACAAACAGGGAAAAGGGGGCTACACCTTC,CASSDKQGKGGYTF
TRBV18,TRBD1,TRBJ2-7,-,13,TGTGCCAGCTCACCGGGACAGGGAGGGGAGCAGTACTTC,CASSPGQGGEQYF
TRBV10-3,TRBD2,TRBJ2-7,few,14,TGTGCCATCAGCTCGGGGGGACTTGGGTACGAGCAGTACTTC,CAISSGGLGYEQYF
TRBV9,-,TRBJ2-2,-,14,TGTGCCAGCAGCGTAGGCGGGAACACCGGGGAGCTGTTTTTT,CASSVGGNTGELFF
TRBV5-1,-,TRBJ2-7,-,12,TGCGCCAGCAGGCTGTCCGCCTACGAGCAGTACTTC,CASRLSAYEQYF
TRBV7-9,TRBD2,TRBJ2-1,-,14,TGTGCCAGCAGTCGGGCTAGCGGCTACAATGAGCAGTTCTTC,CASSRASGYNEQFF
TRBV5-4,TRBD1,TRBJ1-5,-,15,TGTGCCAGCAGCTTGGGACAGGGGCAGGATCAGCCCCAGCATTTT,CASSLGQGQDQPQHF
TRBV9,TRBD1,TRBJ1-4,-,15,TGTGCCAGCAGCGACGGACAGGGCGTCTCCGAAAAACTGTTTTTT,CASSDGQGVSEKLFF
TRBV6-6,-,TRBJ1-5,few,13,TGTGCCAGCAGTCAATACAGGGCCCAGCCCCAGCATTTT,CASSQYRAQPQHF
TRBV28,TRBD1,TRBJ2-1,-,17,TGTGCCAGCAGTTTGCCCCCTAACAGGGGGCTCTACAATGAGCAGTTCTTC,CASSLPPNRGLYNEQFF
TRBV6-9,-,TRBJ1-5,few,16,TGTGCCAGCAGTTATCAGTCTACCCGGGGGGATCAGCCCCAGCATTTT,CASSYQSTRGDQPQHF
TRBV6-1,-,TRBJ1-5,many,15,TGTGCCAGCAGGTTATTTCGGGGGTCACATCAGCCCCAGCATTTT,CASRLFRGSHQPQHF
TRBV7-2,-,TRBJ2-7,-,11,TGTGCCAGCGGGAGCTCCTACGAGCAGTACTTC,CASGSSYEQYF
TRBV2,-,TRBJ2-5,-,14,TGTGCCAGCAGCCCCCGGACAGACCAAGAGACCCAGTACTTC,CASSPRTDQETQYF
TRBV4-2,TRBD1,TRBJ1-5,-,14,TGTGCCAGCAGCCCTCAGGGGGACGGTCAGCCCCAGCATTTT,CASSPQGDGQPQHF
TRBV7-9,-,TRBJ2-1,-,12,TGTGCCAGCAGTTTTACTAGCAACTCCCAGTTCTTC,CASSFTSNSQFF
TRBV4-3,-,TRBJ2-2,-,13,TGCGCCAGCAGCCAAGAACAGGGCGGGGAGCTGTTTTTT,CASSQEQGGELFF
TRBV6-1,-,TRBJ1-4,-,13,TGTGCCAGCAGTGAAGGGTTGGAGGAAAAACTGTTTTTT,CASSEGLEEKLFF
TRBV6-6,TRBD1,TRBJ2-5,-,16,TGTGCCAGCAGTTACCGCGGACAGGGCGGCCAAGAGACCCAGTACTTC,CASSYRGQGGQETQYF
TRBV29-1,TRBD2,TRBJ2-5,-,14,TGCAGCGTTGTGAATTGGGCGGGAGAAGAGACCCAGTACTTC,CSVVNWAGEETQYF
TRBV6-6,TRBD1,TRBJ1-6,-,14,TGTGCCAGCAGCAATTCGGACAGGGGTTCACCCCTCCACTTT,CASSNSDRGSPLHF
TRBV7-2,TRBD1,TRBJ1-1,-,15,TGTGCCAGCACCATACCAGGACAGGGGAACACTGAAGCTTTCTTT,CASTIPGQGNTEAFF
TRBV7-9,TRBD1,TRBJ2-2,-,15,TGTGCCAGCAGCTACCGGACAGGGTACACCGGGGAGCTGTTTTTT,CASSYRTGYTGELFF
TRBV4-1,-,TRBJ2-7,once,16,TGCGCCAGCAGCCAAGATCAGGAGGGCAGCTCCTACGAGCAGTACTTC,CASSQDQEGSSYEQYF
TRBV6-4,TRBD1,TRBJ1-6,few,16,TGTGCCAGCAGTGTTACCGGGGACAGGGATAATTCACCCCTCCACTTT,CASSVTGDRDNSPLHF
TRBV6-5,-,TRBJ1-1,once,13,TGTGCCAGCAGTTCAGGGGTTCGCACTGAAGCTTTCTTT,CASSSGVRTEAFF
TRBV7-8,-,TRBJ1-5,-,16,TGTGCCAGCAGCCCTATTAGAGGGGGAAGCAATCAGCCCCAGCATTTT,CASSPIRGGSNQPQHF
TRBV27,TRBD1,TRBJ2-7,-,16,TGTGCCAGCAGTCGACACTTGACAGGGACCGCCTACGAGCAGTACTTC,CASSRHLTGTAYEQYF
TRBV7-2,TRBD1,TRBJ1-4,few,12,TGTGCCAGCAGCCCACAGGGGGAAAAACTGTTTTTT,CASSPQGEKLFF
TRBV21-1,-,TRBJ1-4,-,15,TGTGCCAGCAGCGTCCCCGGGTACGGTAATGAAAAACTGTTTTTT,CASSVPGYGNEKLFF
TRBV13,-,TRBJ2-1,-,15,TGTGCCAGCAGCTTAGGTCTCGGTACCTACAATGAGCAGTTCTTC,CASSLGLGTYNEQFF
TRBV6-1,-,TRBJ1-5,-,14,TGTGCCAGCAGTGTCTCCCTCGGGGATCAGCCCCAGCATTTT,CASSVSLGDQPQHF
TRBV18,-,TRBJ1-5,few,13,TGTGCCAGTCAGGGAAATAGCAATCAGCCCCAGCATTTT,CASQGNSNQPQHF
TRBV19,TRBD2,TRBJ2-7,-,15,TGTGCCAGTAGTATTCAAGCGGGGGTTGGCTACGAGCAGTACTTC,CASSIQAGVGYEQYF
TRBV28,-,TRBJ2-7,-,10,TGTGCCAGCAGTTCGCGGGAGCAGTACTTC,CASSSREQYF
TRBV7-2,-,TRBJ1-1,-,14,TGTGCCAGCAGCAGGGGTACAGGGCGCACTGAAGCTTTCTTT,CASSRGTGRTEAFF
TRBV7-8,-,TRBJ2-7,-,15,TGTGCCAGCACCAGGGAACGTGTCAGGCCTAACGAGCAGTACTTC,CASTRERVRPNEQYF
TRBV9,-,TRBJ1-1,few,15,TGTGCCAGCAGCGTAGAGGCAGGGGCTAGCACTGAAGCTTTCTTT,CASSVEAGASTEAFF
TRBV10-3,TRBD2,TRBJ2-3,few,21,TGTGCCATCAGTGAGTCGTGGTTCGAACATCGGCGGGAGTGGCGCACAGATACGCAGTATTTT,CAISESWFEHRREWRTDTQYF
TRBV9,-,TRBJ2-3,once,13,TGTGCCAGCAGCGTGTCGGTCCCGGATACGCAGTATTTT,CASSVSVPDTQYF
TRBV10-1,-,TRBJ2-5,-,14,TGCGCCAGCAGTGAGTCTCAGGGGCAAGAGACCCAGTACTTC,CASSESQGQETQYF
TRBV10-1,TRBD1,TRBJ1-3,once,16,TGCGCCAGCAGTGAAAATACAGGGGGCTCTGGAAACACCATATATTTT,CASSENTGGSGNTIYF
TRBV7-3,-,TRBJ2-2,-,13,TGTGCCCCCCGGGCGGGGTTGGGCGGGGAGCTGTTTTTT,CAPRAGLGGELFF